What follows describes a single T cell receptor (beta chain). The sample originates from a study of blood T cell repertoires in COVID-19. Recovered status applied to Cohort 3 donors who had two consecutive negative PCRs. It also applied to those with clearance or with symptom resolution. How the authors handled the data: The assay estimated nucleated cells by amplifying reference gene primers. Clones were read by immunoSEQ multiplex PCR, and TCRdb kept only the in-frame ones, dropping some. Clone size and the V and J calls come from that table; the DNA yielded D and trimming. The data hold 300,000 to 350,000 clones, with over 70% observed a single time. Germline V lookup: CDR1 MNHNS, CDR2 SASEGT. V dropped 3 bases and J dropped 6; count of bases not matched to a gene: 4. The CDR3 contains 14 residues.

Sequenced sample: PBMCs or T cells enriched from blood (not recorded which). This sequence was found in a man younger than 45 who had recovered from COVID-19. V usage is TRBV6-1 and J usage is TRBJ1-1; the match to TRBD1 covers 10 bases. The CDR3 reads CASSDTGQGAEAFF. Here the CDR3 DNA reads TGTGCCAGCAGTGACACTGGACAGGGGGCTGAAGCTTTCTTT.